Listed below are T cell receptor beta chains from one sample, sequenced in a study of blood T cells in healthy people across ages. Using its own MiXCR run on the 5' RACE reads, TCRdb lists one record per CDR3 protein. In the table there are 850,000 to 1,300,000 distinct CDR3 sequences, 35% to 55% of which are singletons. The sequenced sample consisted of blood. The receptors were gathered from a woman aged 55-69 years in good health. CDR3s include the opening cysteine and the closing phenylalanine or tryptophan. The D gene is left open where the match is weak. Expanded clones get a size class; other rows say once, few or many, or leave the size out.

TRBD2	TRBV20-1	TRBJ2-7	22	-	TGCAGTACTAGAGATGCAGGACTAGCGGGCCTAAACGGGGCCCCAAGTTCCTACGAGCAGTACTTC	CSTRDAGLAGLNGAPSSYEQYF
TRBD2	TRBV20-1	TRBJ2-3	15	-	TGCAGTGCAGATAGCGGGAGGGGACCCACAGATACGCGGTATTTT	CSADSGRGPTDTRYF
-	TRBV18	TRBJ2-1	12	-	TGTGCCAGCTCCGCGTTACAAGAGACCCAGTTCTTC	CASSALQETQFF
TRBD1	TRBV20-1	TRBJ1-3	16	few	TGCAGTGCTTCGGACAGGGCCCAATTCTCTGGAAACACCATATATTTT	CSASDRAQFSGNTIYF
-	TRBV20-1	TRBJ2-7	13	-	TGCAGTGCTACCAGGGACGCGGCCTACGAGCAGTACTTC	CSATRDAAYEQYF
-	TRBV12-3/TRBV12-4	TRBJ2-3	13	-	TGTGCCAGCAGTTGGGGCTGGCAAGATACGCAGTATTTT	CASSWGWQDTQYF
-	TRBV18	TRBJ2-7	13	-	TGTGCCAGCTCACCACCGCTTTCCTACGAGCAGTACTTC	CASSPPLSYEQYF
-	TRBV12-3/TRBV12-4	TRBJ2-7	14	-	TGTGCCAGCAGTTTAAAAGCGGTTTACAATGAGCAGTACTTC	CASSLKAVYNEQYF
TRBD1	TRBV20-1	TRBJ1-6	14	few	TGCAGTGCCAGGCGGGACAGATATAATTCACCCCTCCACTTT	CSARRDRYNSPLHF
-	TRBV27	TRBJ1-2	13	once	TGTGCCAGCAGTTTATCAGGGGTTAGGGGCTACACCTTC	CASSLSGVRGYTF
-	TRBV27	TRBJ2-3	18	many	TGTGCCAGCAGTGGGTTTGGGGTCTGGCAGGGGAGCACAGATACGCAGTATTTT	CASSGFGVWQGSTDTQYF
TRBD2	TRBV12-5	TRBJ2-1	14	-	TGTGCTAGTGGTCGGACTAGCGGGAGTAATGAGCAGTTCTTC	CASGRTSGSNEQFF
TRBD1	TRBV28	TRBJ2-2	18	-	TGTGCCAGCAGTTCAGTAGGACAGGGCGGTTTGAACACCGGGGAGCTGTTTTTT	CASSSVGQGGLNTGELFF
TRBD1	TRBV7-2	TRBJ2-1	15	-	TGTGCCAGCAGCTTAGAGGGACAGGGATGGGATGAGCAGTTCTTC	CASSLEGQGWDEQFF
-	TRBV29-1	TRBJ2-1	12	-	TGCAGCGTTGAATTCTGGTACAATGAGCAGTTCTTC	CSVEFWYNEQFF
-	TRBV29-1	TRBJ1-2	12	-	TGCAGCGTTGGAGGAGGCTGCTATGGCTACACCTTC	CSVGGGCYGYTF
TRBD2	TRBV3-1	TRBJ2-7	15	-	TGTGCCAGCAGCTACGGACTAGCGTATTCCTACGAGCAGTACTTC	CASSYGLAYSYEQYF
-	TRBV27	TRBJ2-3	15	many	TGTGCCAGCAGTCCCCGGGACCGAGGAACAGATACGCAGTATTTT	CASSPRDRGTDTQYF
-	TRBV6-6	TRBJ2-5	14	few	TGTGCCAGCAGTTACTCGATACAGCAAGAGACCCAGTACTTC	CASSYSIQQETQYF
TRBD2	TRBV12-3/TRBV12-4	TRBJ2-1	13	-	TGTGCCAGCAGTTTCGGACTAGACAATGAGCAGTTCTTC	CASSFGLDNEQFF
-	TRBV6-4	TRBJ2-5	19	few	TGTGCCATCGGGGCGCCAGGTCACGCCAAGATTAGAGAACAAGAGACCCAGTACTTC	CAIGAPGHAKIREQETQYF
-	TRBV25-1	TRBJ2-5	13	-	TGTGCCAGCAGTAAACAGGGTAAAAATGAGCAGTACTTC	CASSKQGKNEQYF
TRBD1	TRBV3-1	TRBJ2-5	16	-	TGTGCCAGCAGCCAACCGATGACAGGGGGCCGTGAGACCCAGTACTTC	CASSQPMTGGRETQYF
-	TRBV7-9	TRBJ1-1	14	-	TGTGCCAGCAGTATTGTTACGGGTTGGACTGAAGCTTTCTTT	CASSIVTGWTEAFF
TRBD2	TRBV10-2	TRBJ2-7	15	-	TGCGTCAGCAGTGAGTACAGCGGGAGGGCCGACGAGCAGTACTTC	CVSSEYSGRADEQYF
-	TRBV6-5	TRBJ2-7	15	few	TGTGCCAGCAGTTCCCCGGGGCAGGGGTTACCCGAGCAGTACTTC	CASSSPGQGLPEQYF
TRBD1	TRBV6-6	TRBJ2-7	14	few	TGTGCCAGCAGTCGGACAGGGTCTTCCCACGAGCAGTACTTC	CASSRTGSSHEQYF
TRBD2	TRBV9	TRBJ2-7	15	-	TGTGCCAGCAGCGTAACTAGCGGAGGGGCCTACGAGCAGGACTTC	CASSVTSGGAYEQDF
TRBD2	TRBV6-2/TRBV6-3	TRBJ2-4	16	-	TGTGCCAGCAGTTTTGGCGGGAGGGCCTTGGAAAACATTCAGTACTTC	CASSFGGRALENIQYF
-	TRBV20-1	TRBJ1-6	13	-	TGCAGTGCTAGAGGCAGGGATAATTCACCCCTCCACTTT	CSARGRDNSPLHF
-	TRBV6-6	TRBJ2-7	12	-	TGTGCCAGCACAGAGGTGGCCGACGAGCAGTACTTC	CASTEVADEQYF
TRBD2	TRBV5-6	TRBJ2-2	21	-	TGTGCCAGCAGCTCTCCGGGACTAGCGGGAGGGCCCATATCAAGGGGCGGGGAGCTGTTTTTT	CASSSPGLAGGPISRGGELFF
-	TRBV10-1	TRBJ2-5	15	-	TGCGCCAGCAGTGATTCAAAGAGGGGAGGAGAGACCCAGTACTTC	CASSDSKRGGETQYF
-	TRBV5-1	TRBJ2-3	15	-	TGCGCCAGCAGCTTGGAATCCTCTAGCACAGATACGCAGTATTTT	CASSLESSSTDTQYF
-	TRBV29-1	TRBJ2-5	11	many	TGCAGCGTTGAAGATTGGGAGACCCAGTACTTC	CSVEDWETQYF
TRBD2	TRBV5-1	TRBJ2-5	14	-	TGCGCCAGTGCCACCGGGACTAGCCAAGGGACCCAGTACTTC	CASATGTSQGTQYF
TRBD1	TRBV5-1	TRBJ1-2	13	few	TGCGCCAGCAGCTTGGAGGACAGGGATGGCTACACCTTC	CASSLEDRDGYTF
-	TRBV20-1	TRBJ2-1	17	-	TGCAGTGCCTCCCGGGGAGGCCCGGACTTCAGGGTGAATGAGCAGTTCTTC	CSASRGGPDFRVNEQFF
TRBD2	TRBV4-1	TRBJ2-7	16	-	TGCGCCAGCAGCCAAGGACTAGCGGTTTCCTACAATGAGCAGTACTTC	CASSQGLAVSYNEQYF
-	TRBV12-3/TRBV12-4	TRBJ1-5	14	-	TGTGCCAGCAGTGCCGGCAGGACGCGGCAGCCCCAGCATTTT	CASSAGRTRQPQHF
TRBD2	TRBV20-1	TRBJ2-1	16	few	TGCAGTGCCACACAGACTAGCGGGAGGGCTTACAATGAGCAGTTCTTC	CSATQTSGRAYNEQFF
-	TRBV20-1	TRBJ2-7	10	-	TGCAGTGCCGTGGGCGACGAGCAGTACTTC	CSAVGDEQYF
TRBD1	TRBV4-1	TRBJ1-5	16	-	TGCGCCAGCAGCCAGGCTCAGGGGGCGTTTAATCAGCCCCAGCATTTT	CASSQAQGAFNQPQHF
TRBD2	TRBV4-2	TRBJ2-4	17	-	TGTGCCAGCAGCCAAGACGCGGGACTAGCGGGAGTAGGCATTCAGTACTTC	CASSQDAGLAGVGIQYF
-	TRBV7-8	TRBJ2-7	13	-	TGTGCCAGCACCGGGACATTAACCTACGAGCAGTACTTC	CASTGTLTYEQYF
-	TRBV13	TRBJ2-5	14	-	TGTGCCAGCAGCCCCAGGGGTGGCTGGGAGACCCAGTACTTC	CASSPRGGWETQYF